Below, 13 T cell receptor beta chains from the same sample are listed, as sequenced in a study of beta chain features in type 1 diabetes. The isolated RNA, all of it, was reverse transcribed, so expressed TCRB transcripts were what got sequenced. The data were produced by immunoSEQ multiplex PCR, yet TCRdb's version contains in-frame clones alone and is incomplete. In the table there are 120,000 to 150,000 clones, less than 9% of which are singletons. The sample comprised central memory CD4+ T cells from blood. The receptors originated from a woman aged 25 to 39 in good health.

The chain recombines TRBV28 with TRBJ1-5; 9 nucleotides agree with TRBD1. Losses at the gene ends were 6 bases for V and 0 bases for J; bases not matched to a gene: 9. The CDR3 is made up of 17 amino acids. CDR1 is MDHEN and CDR2 is SYDVKM in the germline V gene. CDR3 coding DNA: TGTGCCAGCAGCTCAACAGGGGGCTTATATAGCAATCAGCCCCAGCATTTT. Protein sequence: CASSSTGGLYSNQPQHF.

The rearrangement links TRBV6-6 to TRBJ1-1; maybe TRBD1 (5 bases). The CDR3 totals 14 residues. Germline V gene lookup returns CDR1 MNHNY and CDR2 SVGAGI (reference sequence). The ends were cut back, 5 bases at V and 4 bases at J, with 14 bases in the middle. The CDR3, as DNA: TGTGCCAGCAGTATCAAAGGGGTCGGCACTGAAGCTTTCTTT. It translates to CASSIKGVGTEAFF.

This chain joins TRBV5-6 and TRBJ1-2; 8 bases line up with TRBD1. Germline loops: CDR1 SGHDT, CDR2 YYEEEE. CDR3 size: 15 residues. Trimming cost V 1 base and J 5 bases; bases outside gene matches: 7. CDR3 amino acids: CASSLRGTGAYGYTF. The CDR3 nucleotides are TGTGCCAGCAGCTTGAGGGGGACAGGTGCATATGGCTACACCTTC.

The chain has TRBV7-3 and TRBJ2-2; tentatively, D is TRBD2 (6 bases). The CDR3 runs to 14 residues. Trimming left V 3 bases short and J 5 bases short, with 10 bases between. CDR1 and CDR2 (germline): SGHTA, FQGTGA. In DNA, the CDR3 is TGTGCCAGCAGCTTTTTGACTAGTACCGGGGAGCTGTTTTTT. Translated: CASSFLTSTGELFF.

On this clone: It is likely a read error: a sequence one base away is far more abundant. The chain recombines TRBV9 with TRBJ2-7; 7 bases align to TRBD1. The ends lost 4 bases at V and 4 bases at J; junction bases unmatched: 2. This CDR3 spans 12 amino acids. Germline V lookup: CDR1 SGDLS, CDR2 YYNGEE. The CDR3 sequence: CASSPQGYEQYF. The DNA for the CDR3 is TGTGCCAGCAGCCCACAGGGGTACGAGCAGTACTTC.

The chain has TRBV10-3 and TRBJ2-3; 7 nucleotides align to TRBD2. The germline V gene encodes CDR1 ENHRY and CDR2 SYGVKD. Trimming cost V 2 bases and J 5 bases; bases outside gene matches: 4. The CDR3 totals 14 residues. For the CDR3, the DNA is TGTGCCATCAGTGAGGCGGGAGAGCGAGATACGCAGTATTTT. It encodes CAISEAGERDTQYF.

The chain combines TRBV30 with TRBJ1-5; 8 bases map to TRBD1. The V segment lost 0 bases and the J segment 13 bases; nucleotides outside the gene matches: 11. Per the germline V gene, CDR1 is GTSNPN and CDR2 is SVGIG (reference sequence). The CDR3 length is 14 residues. CDR3 sequence (DNA): TGTGCCTGGAGTGTACAGGGGGGCTATCAGGCTCAGCATTTT. It specifies CAWSVQGGYQAQHF.

The chain recombines TRBV30 with TRBJ2-1; D is perhaps TRBD2 (6 bases). Trimming stripped 2 bases from V and 8 bases from J, with 16 bases between. In germline, CDR1 is GTSNPN, CDR2 SVGIG (reference sequence). The CDR3 contains 14 residues. Here the CDR3 reads CAWSIGGASDEQFF. As DNA, the CDR3 is TGTGCCTGGAGTATCGGGGGTGCCTCGGATGAGCAGTTCTTC.

In its sample, this clone was seen many times. The chain combines TRBV29-1 with TRBJ1-4; D call uncertain. Germline assignment: CDR1 SQVTM and CDR2 ANQGSEA. V was pared by 6 bases and J by 8 bases, with 13 bases between. The CDR3 sequence is 12 residues long. This chain's CDR3 is CSVRGLGEKLFF. The CDR3 DNA sequence: TGCAGCGTCCGAGGGCTGGGGGAAAAACTGTTTTTT.

This clone occurred many times. The chain couples TRBV27 to TRBJ2-3; 9 nucleotides agree with TRBD2. The V gene end was trimmed by 3 bases and the J gene end by 2 bases; junction bases not matched to a gene: 3. Germline assignment: CDR1 MNHEY and CDR2 SMNVEV (reference sequence). The CDR3 spans 15 residues. CDR3 in DNA: TGTGCCAGCAGTTTCGGACTAGCGTTCACAGATACGCAGTATTTT. Its protein product is CASSFGLAFTDTQYF.

This clone has only a few counts. The rearrangement links TRBV5-1 to TRBJ2-3, with 13 bases identical to TRBD2. Germline trimming cut 7 bases from V and 1 base from J; bases unmatched to any gene: 9. The germline V gene encodes CDR1 SGHRS and CDR2 YFSETQ. This CDR3 has 17 residues. The CDR3 DNA reads as TGCGCCAGCGCCGGACTAGCGGGAGTGACGGGCACAGATACGCAGTATTTT. It translates to CASAGLAGVTGTDTQYF.

This sequence joins TRBV6-6 and TRBJ2-3; possibly TRBD1 for D (6 bases). Per germline, CDR1 MNHNY and CDR2 SVGAGI (reference sequence). Trimming stripped 5 bases from V and 3 bases from J, with 15 bases between. The CDR3 runs to 15 residues. CDR3 amino acids: CASSPQGSMTDTQYF. The CDR3 DNA sequence: TGTGCCAGCAGTCCACAGGGTTCGATGACAGATACGCAGTATTTT.

The rearrangement joins TRBV18 to TRBJ1-2; D remains unclear. V was pared by 3 bases and J by 0 bases, with 14 bases between. In germline, CDR1 is KGHSH, CDR2 LQKENI. CDR3 length equals 16 residues. CDR3 loop: CASSPSLAGANYGYTF. For the CDR3, the DNA is TGTGCCAGCTCACCGTCGTTGGCTGGTGCTAACTATGGCTACACCTTC.